The present TCR beta chain was sequenced within a study of tumor T cells in aggressive B-cell lymphoma. Profiled with immunoSEQ multiplex PCR; TCRdb holds only in-frame clones, not every one. The profile shows hundreds of clones, about 90% of them singletons. The CDR3 consists of 11 residues. Germline V gives CDR1 MNHNS, CDR2 SASEGT. The sample consisted of tumor tissue. The TCR comes from an adult with diffuse large B cell lymphoma. This chain links TRBV6-1 with TRBJ2-5, with D uncertain. The J call is doubtful: the DNA matches TRBJ2-7 better. CDR3 amino acids: CASSDHREQYF. The CDR3 coding sequence is TGTGCCAGCAGTGATCACCGCGAGCAGTACTTC.